This T cell receptor (beta chain) was captured in a study of OX40 agonist ivuxolimab in advanced cancers. Findings and caveats of the study: Among the lowest levels of clonal expansion were found in partial responders at 0.1-3.0 mg/kg.

The V gene's germline CDR1 is GTSNPN and CDR2 SVGIG (reference sequence). CDR3 length: 17 amino acids. The V gene end was trimmed by 3 bases and the J gene end by 0 bases; junction bases not matched to a gene: 11. Comments on this clone: Its antigen is as yet unknown.

Sequencing was performed with immunoSEQ multiplex PCR; in TCRdb, only in-frame clones are kept and a portion is missing. This table holds some 59,000 clones, around 87% found once. Sample: CD4+ or CD8+ T cells sorted from blood, taken in a trial of the OX40 agonist ivuxolimab. This clonotype originated in an adult with an advanced solid tumor such as melanoma, head and neck, liver or kidney cancer. This chain links TRBV30 with TRBJ2-3; 8 nucleotides align to TRBD1. DNA for the CDR3: TGTGCCTGGAGACCACCCGGCAGGGGGCCAAGCACAGATACGCAGTATTTT. Translation gives CAWRPPGRGPSTDTQYF.